Described below is a single TCR beta chain sequence and its context. This entry comes from a study of blood T cell repertoires in COVID-19. Study background: T cells, B-cell-depleted T cells, or PBMCs provided the cDNA or gDNA that served as material.

With V trimmed by 1 base and J by 4 bases, 6 bases remained unmatched. Germline-derived CDR1 and CDR2 are LNHNV and YYDKDF (reference sequence). The CDR3 extends over 16 amino acids. Assignments of participants to cohorts depended upon their own reported clinical history. Exposed study participants had met a COVID-19 case within 2 weeks before entry. Sequencing was performed with immunoSEQ multiplex PCR; in TCRdb, only in-frame clones are kept and a portion is missing. This table holds under 200,000 clones, around 83% found once. The sequence derives from a woman aged 25 to 39 who had been exposed to COVID-19. Sequenced: PBMCs or T cells enriched from blood (not recorded which). The chain combines TRBV15 with TRBJ1-1; 10 bases map to TRBD1. The CDR3 DNA follows: TGTGCCACCAGCAGAGGGGCGGGACAGGGGCGCACTGAAGCTTTCTTT. It yields the protein CATSRGAGQGRTEAFF.